This T cell receptor beta chain was identified during a study of a mutant IDH1 vaccine in newly diagnosed glioma. Study-wide context: Across weeks 1, 3, 5, 7, 11, 15, 19 and 23, patients received a vaccination each time, eight in all. Vaccines were first given 4-6 weeks after radiotherapy alone, or with temozolomide cycles. Earlier care involved radiotherapy, temozolomide, or both, and the majority received both.

As to this clone: Its target is not known.

Overall study findings and caveats: Apparently unrelated to pseudoprogression were changes in the top peripheral T cell clonotypes.

Generated by immunoSEQ multiplex PCR, the TCRdb table keeps only in-frame clones and is missing some. This sample yields 50,000 to 70,000 clones, of which over 75% are seen a single time; about 14% belongs to the top ten. The time point: week 23, last vaccination. The content of each vaccine dose was 300 ug of mutant IDH1 20-mer peptide, and topical imiquimod accompanied it. Here the sequenced sample was PBMCs, taken from a glioma patient whose treatment included an IDH1 peptide vaccine. The sequence came from a man aged 18 to 29 with glioma.

In nucleotides, the CDR3 is TGTGCCAGCAGCTCATACTACGAGCAGTACTTC. Translating gives CASSSYYEQYF. The chain is built from TRBV7-2 and TRBJ2-7, with D unresolved. Germline loops: CDR1 SGHTA, CDR2 FQGNSA. The CDR3 contains 11 residues. V gave up 4 bases and J gave up 3 bases, with 4 bases separating them.